This T cell receptor (beta chain) was sequenced for a study of T cells in Graves' hyperthyroidism and ophthalmopathy. Amplified regions were TCR beta CDR3 sequences from RNA transcripts. TCR CDR3 regions were first amplified by RT-PCR with HTBI primers. In TCRdb, the multiplex PCR reads were re-called with MiXCR into one record per CDR3 protein. The repertoire holds over 700,000 distinct CDR3 sequences, with 38% as singletons. Stable Graves' hyperthyroidism meant no ophthalmopathy progression within 18 months. For the diagnoses, clinical symptoms, serum thyroxine and TRAb, thyroid ultrasound and orbital computed tomography were used. Germline CDR1 reads SEHNR; CDR2 reads FQNEAQ (reference sequence). The CDR3 consists of 15 residues. Worth noting for this clonotype: Its antigen is not known. One junction end does not reproduce the germline sequence, and a read error may be involved.

Study outcomes and limitations: Most thyroid clonotypes expanded above 0.001 appeared in blood too.

The source material was blood. This TCR was sampled from a man between 18 and 29 years old with Graves' hyperthyroidism. This sequence joins TRBV7-9 and TRBJ1-6; D is unresolved. The CDR3 bases are TGCGCCAGCAGCCACCCGCGGGGAACTAATTCACCCCTCCACTTT. Its translation is CASSHPRGTNSPLHF. Full variable domain (remainder filled in from reference TRBV7-9 and TRBJ1-6): DTGVSQNPRHKITKRGQNVTFRCDPISEHNRLYWYRQTLGQGPEFLTYFQNEAQLEKSRLLSDRFSAERPKGSFSTLEIQRTEQGDSAMYLCASSHPRGTNSPLHFGNGTRLTVT.